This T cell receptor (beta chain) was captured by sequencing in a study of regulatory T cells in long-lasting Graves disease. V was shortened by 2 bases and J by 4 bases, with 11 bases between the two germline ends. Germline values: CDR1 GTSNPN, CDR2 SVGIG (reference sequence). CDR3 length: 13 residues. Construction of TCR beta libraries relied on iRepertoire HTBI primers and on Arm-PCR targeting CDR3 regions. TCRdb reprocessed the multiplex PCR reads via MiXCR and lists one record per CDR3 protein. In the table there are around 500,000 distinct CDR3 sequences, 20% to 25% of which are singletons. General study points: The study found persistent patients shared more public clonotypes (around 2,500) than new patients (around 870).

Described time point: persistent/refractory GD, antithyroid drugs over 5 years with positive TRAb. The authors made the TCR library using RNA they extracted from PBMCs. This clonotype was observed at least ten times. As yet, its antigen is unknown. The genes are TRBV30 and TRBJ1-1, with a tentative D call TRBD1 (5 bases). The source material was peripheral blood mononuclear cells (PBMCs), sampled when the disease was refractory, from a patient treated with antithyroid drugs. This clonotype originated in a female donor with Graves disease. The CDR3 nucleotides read TGTGCCTGGAGTTTACGGGGGTTCACTGAAGCTTTCTTT. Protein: CAWSLRGFTEAFF.